The entry below describes one TCR beta chain. Its antigen is unknown. This entry comes from a study of T cell responses to AZD1222 COVID-19 vaccine. Produced via immunoSEQ multiplex PCR; TCRdb's table is partial and in-frame only. The sample carries about 60,000 clones, about 90% recorded once. Study-wide points: With two AZD1222 doses given, Spike-specific TCR breadth and depth both rose. Per reports, nearly half of all spike-specific TCRs target regions that are unmutated in variants.

Germline V gene data show CDR1 as SGHVS and CDR2 as FQNEAQ. The CDR3 has 13 amino acids. V lost 2 bases to trimming and J lost 6 bases, with 10 bases between them. The TCR comes from an adult in good health. The starting material was peripheral blood, obtained on day 0 of AZD1222 vaccination. This chain connects TRBV7-8 to TRBJ1-1; D is ambiguous. CDR3 DNA: TGTGCCAGCAGCTTATGGGGAGGGTCTGAAGCTTTCTTT. Translating gives CASSLWGGSEAFF.